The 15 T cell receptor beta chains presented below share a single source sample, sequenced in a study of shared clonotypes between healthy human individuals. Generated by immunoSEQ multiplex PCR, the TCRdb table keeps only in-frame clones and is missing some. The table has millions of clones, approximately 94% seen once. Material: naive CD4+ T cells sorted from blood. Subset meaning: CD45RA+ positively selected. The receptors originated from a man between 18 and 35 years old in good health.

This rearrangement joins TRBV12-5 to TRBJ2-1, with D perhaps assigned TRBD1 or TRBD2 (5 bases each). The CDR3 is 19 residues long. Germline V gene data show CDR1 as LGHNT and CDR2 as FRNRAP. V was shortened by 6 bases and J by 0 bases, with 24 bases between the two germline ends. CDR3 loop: CASGSSGGAGTSSYNEQFF. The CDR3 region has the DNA TGTGCTAGTGGCTCGTCTGGTGGGGCGGGTACTAGCTCCTACAATGAGCAGTTCTTC. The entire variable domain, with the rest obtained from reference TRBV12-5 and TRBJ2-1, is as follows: DARVTQTPRHKVTEMGQEVTMRCQPILGHNTVFWYRQTMMQGLELLAYFRNRAPLDDSGMPKDRFSAEMPDATLATLKIQPSEPRDSAVYFCASGSSGGAGTSSYNEQFFGPGTRLTVL.

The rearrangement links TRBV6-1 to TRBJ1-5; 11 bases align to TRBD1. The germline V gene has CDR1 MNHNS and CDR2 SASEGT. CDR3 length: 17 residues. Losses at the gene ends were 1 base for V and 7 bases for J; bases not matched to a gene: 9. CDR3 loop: CASSEVIGTGGRQPQHF. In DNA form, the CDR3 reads TGTGCCAGCAGTGAAGTAATCGGGACAGGGGGTAGACAGCCCCAGCATTTT.

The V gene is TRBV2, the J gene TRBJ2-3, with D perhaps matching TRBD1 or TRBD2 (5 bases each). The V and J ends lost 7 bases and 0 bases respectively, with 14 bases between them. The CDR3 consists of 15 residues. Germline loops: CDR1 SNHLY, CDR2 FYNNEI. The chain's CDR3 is CASTMGPTSTDTQYF. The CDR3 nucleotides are TGTGCCAGCACTATGGGACCGACTAGCACAGATACGCAGTATTTT.

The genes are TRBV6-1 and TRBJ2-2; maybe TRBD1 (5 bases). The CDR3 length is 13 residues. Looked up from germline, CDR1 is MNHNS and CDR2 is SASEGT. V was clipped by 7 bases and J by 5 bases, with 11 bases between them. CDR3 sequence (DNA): TGTGCCAGCAATGGTCAGGGAACCGGGGAGCTGTTTTTT. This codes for CASNGQGTGELFF.

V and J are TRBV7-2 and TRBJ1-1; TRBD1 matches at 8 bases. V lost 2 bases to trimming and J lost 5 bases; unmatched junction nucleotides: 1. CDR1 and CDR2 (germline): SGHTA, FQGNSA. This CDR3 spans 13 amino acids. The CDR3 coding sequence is TGTGCCAGCAGCTTACAGGGGGCTACTGAAGCTTTCTTT. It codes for CASSLQGATEAFF. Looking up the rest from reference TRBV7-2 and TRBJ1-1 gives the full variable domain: GAGVSQSPSNKVTEKGKDVELRCDPISGHTALYWYRQSLGQGLEFLIYFQGNSAPDKSGLPSDRFSAERTGGSVSTLTIQRTQQEDSAVYLCASSLQGATEAFFGQGTRLTVV.

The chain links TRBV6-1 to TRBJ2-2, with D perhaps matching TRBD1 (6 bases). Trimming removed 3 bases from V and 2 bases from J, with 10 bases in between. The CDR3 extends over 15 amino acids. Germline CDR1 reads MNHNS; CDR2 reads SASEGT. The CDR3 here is CASSERGFNTGELFF. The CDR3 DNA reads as TGTGCCAGCAGTGAGAGGGGGTTTAACACCGGGGAGCTGTTTTTT.

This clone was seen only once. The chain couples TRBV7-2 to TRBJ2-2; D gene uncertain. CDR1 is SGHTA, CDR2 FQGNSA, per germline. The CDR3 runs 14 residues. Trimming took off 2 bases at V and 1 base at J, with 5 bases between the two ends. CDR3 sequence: CASSLNGNTGELFF. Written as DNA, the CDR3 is TGTGCCAGCAGCTTAAACGGGAACACCGGGGAGCTGTTTTTT.

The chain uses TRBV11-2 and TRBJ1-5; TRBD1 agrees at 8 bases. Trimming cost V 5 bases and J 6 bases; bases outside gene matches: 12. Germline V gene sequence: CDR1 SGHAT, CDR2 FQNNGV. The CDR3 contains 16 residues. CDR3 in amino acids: CASSPRVGQGTQPQHF. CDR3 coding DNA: TGTGCCAGCAGCCCCCGCGTCGGACAGGGTACTCAGCCCCAGCATTTT.

The CDR3 is CASSGYFSPNTGELFF. CDR3 DNA sequence: TGTGCCAGCAGTGGGTACTTCTCACCGAACACCGGGGAGCTGTTTTTT. The V gene is TRBV2, the J gene TRBJ2-2; D unclear. CDR1 SNHLY and CDR2 FYNNEI come from the germline V gene. The CDR3 is made up of 16 amino acids. Trimming took off 4 bases at V and 0 bases at J, with 12 bases between the two ends. Looking up the rest from reference TRBV2 and TRBJ2-2 gives the full variable domain: EPEVTQTPSHQVTQMGQEVILRCVPISNHLYFYWYRQILGQKVEFLVSFYNNEISEKSEIFDDQFSVERPDGSNFTLKIRSTKLEDSAMYFCASSGYFSPNTGELFFGEGSRLTVL.

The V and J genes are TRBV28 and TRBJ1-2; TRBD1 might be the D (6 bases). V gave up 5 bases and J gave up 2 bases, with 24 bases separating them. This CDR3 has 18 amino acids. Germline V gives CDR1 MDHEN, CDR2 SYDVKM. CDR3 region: CASSPASGEFRLNYGYTF. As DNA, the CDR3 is TGTGCCAGCAGTCCCGCCTCAGGGGAGTTTAGGTTAAACTATGGCTACACCTTC.

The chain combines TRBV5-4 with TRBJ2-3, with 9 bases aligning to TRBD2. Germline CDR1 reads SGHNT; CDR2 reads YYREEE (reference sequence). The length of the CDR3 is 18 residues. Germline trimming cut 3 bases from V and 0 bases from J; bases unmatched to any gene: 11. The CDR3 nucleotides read TGTGCCAGCAGCTGGGGGCCAGCGGGAGGATCTAGCACAGATACGCAGTATTTT. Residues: CASSWGPAGGSSTDTQYF.

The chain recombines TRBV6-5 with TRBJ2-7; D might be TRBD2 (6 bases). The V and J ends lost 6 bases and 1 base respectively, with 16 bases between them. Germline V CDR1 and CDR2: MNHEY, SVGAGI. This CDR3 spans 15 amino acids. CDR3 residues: CASSRRRDGSYEQYF. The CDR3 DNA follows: TGTGCCAGCAGCCGGCGGCGGGACGGGTCCTACGAGCAGTACTTC.

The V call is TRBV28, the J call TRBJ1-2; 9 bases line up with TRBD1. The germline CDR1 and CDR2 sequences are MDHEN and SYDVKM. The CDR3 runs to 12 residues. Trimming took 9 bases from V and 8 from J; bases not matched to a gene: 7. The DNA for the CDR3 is TGTGCCAGGTTTCGGACAGGGGAGGGCTACACCTTC. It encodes CARFRTGEGYTF.

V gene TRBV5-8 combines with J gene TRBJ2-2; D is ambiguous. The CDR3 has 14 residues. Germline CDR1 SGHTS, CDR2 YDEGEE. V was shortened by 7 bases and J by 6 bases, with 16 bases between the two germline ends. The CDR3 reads CASRYGGSPGELFF. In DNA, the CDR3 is TGTGCCAGCCGCTACGGCGGTTCCCCCGGGGAGCTGTTTTTT.

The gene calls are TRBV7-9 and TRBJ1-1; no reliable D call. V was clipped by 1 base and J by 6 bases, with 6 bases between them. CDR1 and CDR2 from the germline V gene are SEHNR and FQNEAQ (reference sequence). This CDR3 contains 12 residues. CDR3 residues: CASSLVGPEAFF. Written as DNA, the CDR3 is TGTGCCAGCAGCTTAGTAGGGCCTGAAGCTTTCTTT.